This record covers a single TCR beta chain. The antigen remains undetermined. Germline V gene lookup returns CDR1 SGHVS and CDR2 FNYEAQ. The CDR3 runs 15 residues. V dropped 4 bases and J dropped 2 bases, with 13 bases sitting between them. This entry is derived from a study of fetal regulatory T cell absence and autoimmunity. The study, taken as a whole, reports: Antigen-driven pancreatic autoimmunity before birth in IPEX was inferred from oligoclonal enrichment. Cord blood and pancreas showed broadly similar TRB gene family usage. Compared with cord blood, pancreas showed oligoclonal TCR enrichment, some clones over 95-fold.

The survey-level immunoSEQ assay was used. Data came from immunoSEQ multiplex PCR; TCRdb stores just in-frame clones and leaves some out. The data contain 95,000 or so clones, 60% to 80% of them singletons. Sequenced: pancreas tissue. The chain carries TRBV7-6 and TRBJ2-3, with a possible D match to TRBD2 (6 bases). This sequence originates from a male donor with IPEX syndrome. CDR3 region: CASSSGGTLTDTQYF. CDR3 in DNA: TGTGCCAGCAGCTCCGGCGGGACCCTCACAGATACGCAGTATTTT.